Following are 11 T cell receptor beta chains from one sample sequenced in a study of naive CD8 T cells in extremely preterm neonates. Profiling relied on immunoSEQ multiplex PCR, and the TCRdb table lists in-frame clones only, not all of them. This table holds several thousand clones, around 90% found once. Without labor or membrane rupture, elective cesareans at about 35-43 weeks supplied term cord blood. The specimen sequenced was naive CD8+ T cells from cord blood. The receptors were gathered from a newborn in good health.

The chain recombines TRBV9 with TRBJ2-5; 7 nucleotides align to TRBD2. The end of the DNA aligns better with TRBJ2-7, so the J call may be wrong. The CDR3 consists of 15 residues. CDR1 is SGDLS and CDR2 is YYNGEE in the germline V gene. The CDR3: CASSVGGRGAYEQYF. The CDR3 DNA follows: TGTGCCAGCAGCGTAGGCGGGAGAGGGGCCTACGAGCAGTACTTC.

The V gene is TRBV5-4, the J gene TRBJ1-2; 8 nucleotides agree with TRBD1. The CDR3 sequence is 15 residues long. CDR1 is SGHNT, CDR2 YYREEE, per germline (reference sequence). V gave up 1 base and J gave up 6 bases; unmatched junction bases: 8. The CDR3 sequence: CASSLLSDRGHGYTF. CDR3 in DNA: TGTGCCAGCAGCTTGCTCAGCGACAGGGGACATGGCTACACCTTC. The full variable domain, its missing parts supplied by reference TRBV5-4 and TRBJ1-2, is ETGVTQSPTHLIKTRGQQVTLRCSSQSGHNTVSWYQQALGQGPQFIFQYYREEENGRGNFPPRFSGLQFPNYSSELNVNALELDDSALYLCASSLLSDRGHGYTFGSGTRLTVV.

V usage is TRBV7-9 and J usage is TRBJ1-2; 12 bases align to TRBD1. The germline gives CDR1 SEHNR, CDR2 FQNEAQ (reference sequence). The CDR3 loop spans 17 amino acids. The V and J ends lost 0 bases and 1 base, in that order; junction bases with no gene match: 3. This CDR3 is CASSLAGQGARNYGYTF. CDR3 sequence (DNA): TGTGCCAGCAGCTTAGCGGGACAGGGGGCGCGTAACTATGGCTACACCTTC.

The V call is TRBV29-1, the J call TRBJ1-2, with 7 nucleotides matching TRBD1. Per the germline V gene, CDR1 is SQVTM and CDR2 is ANQGSEA. The V and J ends lost 5 bases and 6 bases, in that order; junction bases with no gene match: 3. This CDR3 comprises 11 residues. The CDR3 DNA sequence: TGCAGCGTTTGGACAGGCCATGGCTACACCTTC. Translated, it gives CSVWTGHGYTF.

The chain is built from TRBV4-1 and TRBJ2-7, with TRBD2 matching 11 bases. Unmatched junction bases numbered 0, after V lost 0 bases and J lost 2 bases. There are 15 residues in the CDR3. CDR1 MGHRA and CDR2 YSYEKL come from the germline V gene. The CDR3 DNA follows: TGCGCCAGCAGCCAAGATAGCGGGAGGGCCTACGAGCAGTACTTC. It yields the protein CASSQDSGRAYEQYF.

This sequence joins TRBV19 and TRBJ1-5; D is undetermined. From germline, CDR1 is LNHDA and CDR2 SQIVND (reference sequence). Trimming pared 5 bases from V and 5 bases from J, leaving 10 bases between. The CDR3 contains 13 residues. The chain's CDR3 is CASSEDSHQPQHF. The CDR3 DNA reads TGTGCCAGTAGTGAGGATAGTCATCAGCCCCAGCATTTT.

This chain uses TRBV10-3 with TRBJ1-2; 10 nucleotides align to TRBD1. This CDR3 is 14 amino acids long. The junction had 3 bases not matched to a gene; V was cut back by 6 bases and J by 2 bases. From germline, CDR1 is ENHRY and CDR2 SYGVKD. CDR3 residues: CAIREDRGNYGYTF. The CDR3 DNA sequence: TGTGCCATCAGGGAGGACAGGGGGAACTATGGCTACACCTTC.

The chain combines TRBV27 with TRBJ1-1, with D unresolved. Germline lookup yields CDR1 MNHEY and CDR2 SMNVEV (reference sequence). The CDR3 totals 13 residues. V was trimmed by 0 bases and J by 2 bases, leaving 4 bases between them. For the CDR3, the DNA is TGTGCCAGCAGTTTATCCAGAAACACTGAAGCTTTCTTT. It specifies CASSLSRNTEAFF.

This clone was counted between two and nine times. The chain couples TRBV4-3 to TRBJ2-5, with 10 bases that match TRBD1. With 3 bases clipped from V and 2 bases from J, the junction kept 3 bases outside the gene matches. Germline CDR1 and CDR2: LGHNA and YSLEER. The CDR3 consists of 15 residues. CDR3 sequence reads: CASSQGTGAQETQYF. The CDR3 nucleotides read TGCGCCAGCAGCCAGGGGACAGGGGCACAAGAGACCCAGTACTTC.

The chain recombines TRBV4-3 with TRBJ2-7; the match to TRBD2 covers 10 bases. The CDR3 runs 15 residues. Germline V lookup: CDR1 LGHNA, CDR2 YSLEER. Unmatched junction bases numbered 0, after V lost 0 bases and J lost 1 base. CDR3 DNA: TGCGCCAGCAGCCAAGATAGCGGGAGGTCCTACGAGCAGTACTTC. It codes for CASSQDSGRSYEQYF.

The J gene is TRBJ2-3, the V gene TRBV9; D is possibly TRBD1 (5 bases). CDR3 length: 15 residues. Germline V gene data show CDR1 as SGDLS and CDR2 as YYNGEE. Trimming stripped 6 bases from V and 2 bases from J, with 16 bases between. The CDR3 DNA is TGTGCCAGCACTGGAACAGGCCTCAACACAGATACGCAGTATTTT. Encoded protein: CASTGTGLNTDTQYF.